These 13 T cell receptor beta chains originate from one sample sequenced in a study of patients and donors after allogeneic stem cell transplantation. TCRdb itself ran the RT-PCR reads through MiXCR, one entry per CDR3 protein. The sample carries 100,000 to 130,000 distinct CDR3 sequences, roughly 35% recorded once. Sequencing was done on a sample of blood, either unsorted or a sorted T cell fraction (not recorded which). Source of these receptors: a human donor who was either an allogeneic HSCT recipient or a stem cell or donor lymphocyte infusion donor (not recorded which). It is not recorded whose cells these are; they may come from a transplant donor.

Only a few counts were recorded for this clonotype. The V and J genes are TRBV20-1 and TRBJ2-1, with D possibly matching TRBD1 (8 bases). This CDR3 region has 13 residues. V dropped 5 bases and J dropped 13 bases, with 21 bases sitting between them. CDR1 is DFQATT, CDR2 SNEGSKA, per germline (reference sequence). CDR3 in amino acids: CSAVTGGASGQFF. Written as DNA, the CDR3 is TGCAGTGCTGTTACAGGGGGGGCGTCAGGACAGTTCTTC.

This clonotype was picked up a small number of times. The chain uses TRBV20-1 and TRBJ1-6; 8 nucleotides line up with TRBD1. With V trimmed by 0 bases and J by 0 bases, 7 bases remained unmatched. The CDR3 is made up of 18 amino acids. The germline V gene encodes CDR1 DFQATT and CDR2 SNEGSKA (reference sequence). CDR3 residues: CSARDGGQGSSYNSPLHF. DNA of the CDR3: TGCAGTGCTAGAGATGGCGGACAGGGAAGCTCCTATAATTCACCCCTCCACTTT.

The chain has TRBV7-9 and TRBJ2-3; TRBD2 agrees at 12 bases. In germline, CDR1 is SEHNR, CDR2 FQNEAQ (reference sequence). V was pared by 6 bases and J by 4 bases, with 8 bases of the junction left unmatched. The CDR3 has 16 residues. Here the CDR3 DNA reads TGTGCCAGCAGTCACCGACTAGCGGGAGAGGCAGATACGCAGTATTTT. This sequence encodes CASSHRLAGEADTQYF.

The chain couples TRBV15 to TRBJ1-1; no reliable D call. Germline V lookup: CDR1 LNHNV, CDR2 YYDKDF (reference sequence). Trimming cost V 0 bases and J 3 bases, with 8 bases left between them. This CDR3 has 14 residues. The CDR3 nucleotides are TGTGCCACCAGCAGAGATCCGGGGTACACTGAAGCTTTCTTT. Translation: CATSRDPGYTEAFF.

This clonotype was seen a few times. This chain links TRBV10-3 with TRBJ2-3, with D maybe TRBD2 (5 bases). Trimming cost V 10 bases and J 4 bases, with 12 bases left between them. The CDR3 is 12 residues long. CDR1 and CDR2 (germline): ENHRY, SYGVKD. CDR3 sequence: CATAGSSDTQYF. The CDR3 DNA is TGTGCCACCGCGGGCAGTTCAGATACGCAGTATTTT.

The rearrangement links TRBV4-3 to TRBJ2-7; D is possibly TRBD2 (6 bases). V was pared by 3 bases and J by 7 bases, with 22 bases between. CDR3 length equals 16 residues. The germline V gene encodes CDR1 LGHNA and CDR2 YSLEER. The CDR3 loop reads CASSQTRDWRSGEQYF. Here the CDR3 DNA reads TGCGCCAGCAGCCAGACGAGGGACTGGAGATCGGGGGAGCAGTACTTC.

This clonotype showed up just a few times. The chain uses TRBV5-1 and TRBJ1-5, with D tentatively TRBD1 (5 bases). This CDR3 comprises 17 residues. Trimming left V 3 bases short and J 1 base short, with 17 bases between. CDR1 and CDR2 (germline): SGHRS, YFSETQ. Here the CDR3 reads CASSSGLREDSNQPQHF. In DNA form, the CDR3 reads TGCGCCAGCAGCTCGGGACTCCGGGAAGACAGCAATCAGCCCCAGCATTTT. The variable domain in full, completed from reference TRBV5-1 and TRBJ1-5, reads KAGVTQTPRYLIKTRGQQVTLSCSPISGHRSVSWYQQTPGQGLQFLFEYFSETQRNKGNFPGRFSGRQFSNSRSEMNVSTLELGDSALYLCASSSGLREDSNQPQHFGDGTRLSIL.

The CDR3 region is CASRRNTF. Written as DNA, the CDR3 is TGTGCCAGCAGGCGAAACACCTTC. The genes are TRBV6-5 and TRBJ1-2; the D is unclear. The CDR3 totals 8 residues. Germline V gene lookup returns CDR1 MNHEY and CDR2 SVGAGI. V was shortened by 6 bases and J by 12 bases, with 5 bases between the two germline ends.

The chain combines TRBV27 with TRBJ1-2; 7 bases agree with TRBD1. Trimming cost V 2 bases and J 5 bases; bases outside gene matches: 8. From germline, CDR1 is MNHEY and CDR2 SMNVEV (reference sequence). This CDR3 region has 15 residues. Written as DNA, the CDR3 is TGTGCCAGCAGTTTAATGGGGGACAGATCTTATGGCTACACCTTC. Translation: CASSLMGDRSYGYTF.

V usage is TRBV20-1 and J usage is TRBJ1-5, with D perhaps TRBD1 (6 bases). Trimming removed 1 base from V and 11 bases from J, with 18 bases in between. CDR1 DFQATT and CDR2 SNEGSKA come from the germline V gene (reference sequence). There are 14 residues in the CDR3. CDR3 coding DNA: TGCAGTGCTAGAGGGAGACAGGCGAAACTGGCCCAGCATTTT. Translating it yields CSARGRQAKLAQHF.

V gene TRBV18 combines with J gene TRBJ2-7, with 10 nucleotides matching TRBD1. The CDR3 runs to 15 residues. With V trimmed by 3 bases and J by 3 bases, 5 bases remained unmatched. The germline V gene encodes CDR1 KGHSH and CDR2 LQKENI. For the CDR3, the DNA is TGTGCCAGCTCACCTAGGACAGGGGGAGTCTACGAGCAGTACTTC. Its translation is CASSPRTGGVYEQYF.

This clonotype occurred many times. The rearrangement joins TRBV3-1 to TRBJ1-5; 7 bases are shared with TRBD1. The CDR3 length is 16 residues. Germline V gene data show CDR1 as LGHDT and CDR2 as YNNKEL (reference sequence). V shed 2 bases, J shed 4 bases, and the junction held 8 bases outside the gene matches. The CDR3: CASSQTDRVGNQPQHF. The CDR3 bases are TGTGCCAGCAGCCAAACAGACAGGGTTGGGAATCAGCCCCAGCATTTT.

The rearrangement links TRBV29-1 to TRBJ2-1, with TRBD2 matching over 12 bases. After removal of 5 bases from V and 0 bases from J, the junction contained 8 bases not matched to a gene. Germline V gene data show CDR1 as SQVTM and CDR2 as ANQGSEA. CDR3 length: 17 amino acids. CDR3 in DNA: TGCAGCGTTTCGGGACTAGCGGGCCAGAACTCCTACAATGAGCAGTTCTTC. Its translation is CSVSGLAGQNSYNEQFF.